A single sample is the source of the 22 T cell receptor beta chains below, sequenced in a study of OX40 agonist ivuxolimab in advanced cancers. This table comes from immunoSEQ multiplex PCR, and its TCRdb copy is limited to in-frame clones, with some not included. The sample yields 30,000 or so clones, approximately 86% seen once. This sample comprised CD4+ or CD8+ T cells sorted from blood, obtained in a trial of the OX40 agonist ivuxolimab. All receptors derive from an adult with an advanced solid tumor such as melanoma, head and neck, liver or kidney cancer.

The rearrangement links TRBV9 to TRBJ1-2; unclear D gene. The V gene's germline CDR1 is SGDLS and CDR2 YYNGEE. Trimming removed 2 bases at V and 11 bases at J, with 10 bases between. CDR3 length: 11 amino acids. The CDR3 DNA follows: TGTGCCAGCAGCGTCTTGAATGAGTACACCTTC. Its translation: CASSVLNEYTF.

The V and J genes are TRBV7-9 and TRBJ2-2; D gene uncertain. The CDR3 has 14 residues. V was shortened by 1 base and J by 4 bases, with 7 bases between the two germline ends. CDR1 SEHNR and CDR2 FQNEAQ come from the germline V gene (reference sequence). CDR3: CASSLGGSTGELFF. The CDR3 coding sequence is TGTGCCAGCAGCTTAGGAGGTTCCACCGGGGAGCTGTTTTTT.

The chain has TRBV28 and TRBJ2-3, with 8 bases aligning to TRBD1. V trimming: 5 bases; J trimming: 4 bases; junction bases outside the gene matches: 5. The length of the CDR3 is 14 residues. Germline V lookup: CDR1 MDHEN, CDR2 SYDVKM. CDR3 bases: TGTGCCAGCAGTCCCCAGGGGGCGTCAGATACGCAGTATTTT. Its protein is CASSPQGASDTQYF.

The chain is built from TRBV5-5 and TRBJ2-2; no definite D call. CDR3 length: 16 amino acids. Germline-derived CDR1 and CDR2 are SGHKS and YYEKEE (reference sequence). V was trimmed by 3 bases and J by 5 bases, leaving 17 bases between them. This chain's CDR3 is CASSWVLIADTGELFF. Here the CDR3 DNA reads TGTGCCAGCAGCTGGGTTCTCATAGCAGATACCGGGGAGCTGTTTTTT.

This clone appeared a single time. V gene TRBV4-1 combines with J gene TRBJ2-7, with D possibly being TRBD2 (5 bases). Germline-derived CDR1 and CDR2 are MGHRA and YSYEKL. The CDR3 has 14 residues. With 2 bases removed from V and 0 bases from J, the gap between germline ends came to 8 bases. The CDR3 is CASSQLDFSYEQYF. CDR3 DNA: TGCGCCAGCAGCCAATTGGACTTCTCCTACGAGCAGTACTTC.

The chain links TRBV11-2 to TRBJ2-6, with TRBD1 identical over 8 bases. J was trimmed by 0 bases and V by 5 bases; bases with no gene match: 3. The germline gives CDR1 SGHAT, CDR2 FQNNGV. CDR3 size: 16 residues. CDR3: CASSQGTGSGANVLTF. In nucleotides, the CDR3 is TGTGCCAGCAGCCAAGGGACAGGCTCTGGGGCCAACGTCCTGACTTTC.

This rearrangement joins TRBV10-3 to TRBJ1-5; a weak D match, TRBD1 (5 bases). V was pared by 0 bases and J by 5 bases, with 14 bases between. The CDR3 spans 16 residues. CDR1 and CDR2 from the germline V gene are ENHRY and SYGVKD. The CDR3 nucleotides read TGTGCCATCAGTGAGTCGGGGCTGGGGTCGGATCAGCCCCAGCATTTT. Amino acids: CAISESGLGSDQPQHF.

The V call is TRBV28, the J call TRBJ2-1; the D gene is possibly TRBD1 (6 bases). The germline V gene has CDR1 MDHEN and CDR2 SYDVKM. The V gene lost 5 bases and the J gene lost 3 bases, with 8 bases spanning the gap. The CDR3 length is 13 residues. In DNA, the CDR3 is TGTGCCAGCAGTAGGGGGTACTACAATGAGCAGTTCTTC. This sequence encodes CASSRGYYNEQFF.

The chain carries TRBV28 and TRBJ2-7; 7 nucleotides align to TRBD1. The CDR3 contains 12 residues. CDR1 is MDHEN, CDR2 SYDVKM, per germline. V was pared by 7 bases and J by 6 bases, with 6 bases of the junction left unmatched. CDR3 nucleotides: TGTGCCAGCACTCAACAGGGGATCGAGCAGTACTTC. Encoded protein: CASTQQGIEQYF.

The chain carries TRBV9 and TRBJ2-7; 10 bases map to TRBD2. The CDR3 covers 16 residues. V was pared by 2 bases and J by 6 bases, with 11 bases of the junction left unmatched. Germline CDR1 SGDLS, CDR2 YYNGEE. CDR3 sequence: CASSVSQLAGLREQYF. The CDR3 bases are TGTGCCAGCAGCGTGTCCCAACTAGCGGGGTTACGCGAGCAGTACTTC.

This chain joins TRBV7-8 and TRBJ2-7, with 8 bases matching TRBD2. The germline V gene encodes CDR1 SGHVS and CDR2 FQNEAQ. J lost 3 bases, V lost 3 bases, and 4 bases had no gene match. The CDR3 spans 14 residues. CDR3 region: CASSFPGTSYEQYF. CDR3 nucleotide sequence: TGTGCCAGCAGCTTCCCCGGGACTAGCTACGAGCAGTACTTC.

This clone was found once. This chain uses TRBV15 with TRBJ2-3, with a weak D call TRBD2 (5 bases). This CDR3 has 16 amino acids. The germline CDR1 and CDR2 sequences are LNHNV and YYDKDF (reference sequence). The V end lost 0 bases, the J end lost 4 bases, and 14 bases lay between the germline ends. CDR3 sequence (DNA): TGTGCCACCAGCAGAGATCTCGTCGACTATCCAGATACGCAGTATTTT. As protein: CATSRDLVDYPDTQYF.

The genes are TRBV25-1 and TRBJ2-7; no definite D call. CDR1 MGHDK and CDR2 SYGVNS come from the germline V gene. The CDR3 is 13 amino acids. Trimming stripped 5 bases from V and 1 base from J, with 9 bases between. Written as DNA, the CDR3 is TGTGCCAGCAGTCCCACAATATCCTACGAGCAGTACTTC. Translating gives CASSPTISYEQYF.

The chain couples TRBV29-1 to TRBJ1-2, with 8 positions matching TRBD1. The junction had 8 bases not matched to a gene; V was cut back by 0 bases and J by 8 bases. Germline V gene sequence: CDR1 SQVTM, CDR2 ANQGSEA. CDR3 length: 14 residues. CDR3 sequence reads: CSVEDGDRRSGYTF. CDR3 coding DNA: TGCAGCGTTGAAGATGGGGACAGGAGGTCGGGCTACACCTTC.

The CDR3 sequence is CASSSAGEQFF. DNA for the CDR3: TGTGCCAGCAGCTCGGCAGGTGAGCAGTTCTTC. The chain has TRBV7-6 and TRBJ2-1; D is unclear. Germline CDR1 SGHVS, CDR2 FNYEAQ. The ends were cut back, 4 bases at V and 9 bases at J, with 7 bases in the middle. The CDR3 consists of 11 residues.

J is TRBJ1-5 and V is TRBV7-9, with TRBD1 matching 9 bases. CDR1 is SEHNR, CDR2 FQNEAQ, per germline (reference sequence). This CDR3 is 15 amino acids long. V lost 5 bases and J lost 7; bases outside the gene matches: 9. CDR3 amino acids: CASSPSGQGAQPQHF. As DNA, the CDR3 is TGTGCCAGCAGCCCGTCGGGACAGGGAGCCCAGCCCCAGCATTTT.

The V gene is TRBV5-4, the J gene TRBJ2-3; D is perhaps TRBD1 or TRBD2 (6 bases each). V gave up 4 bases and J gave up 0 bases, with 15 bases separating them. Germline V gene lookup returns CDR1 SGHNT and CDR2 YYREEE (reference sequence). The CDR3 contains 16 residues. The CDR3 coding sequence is TGTGCCAGCAGCAGGGATGGGGGGCTCAGCACAGATACGCAGTATTTT. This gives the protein CASSRDGGLSTDTQYF.

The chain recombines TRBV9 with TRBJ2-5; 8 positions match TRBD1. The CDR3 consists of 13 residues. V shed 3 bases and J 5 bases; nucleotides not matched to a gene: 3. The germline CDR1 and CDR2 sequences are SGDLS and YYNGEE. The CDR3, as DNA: TGTGCCAGCAGCGCCAGGGGGCTGGAGACCCAGTACTTC. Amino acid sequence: CASSARGLETQYF.

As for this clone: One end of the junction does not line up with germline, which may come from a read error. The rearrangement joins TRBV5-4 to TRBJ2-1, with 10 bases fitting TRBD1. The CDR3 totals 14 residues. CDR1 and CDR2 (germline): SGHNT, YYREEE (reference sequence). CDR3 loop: CASRLGTGVNEQFF. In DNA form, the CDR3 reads TGTGCCAGCAGGTTGGGGACAGGGGTCAATGAGCAGTTCTTC.

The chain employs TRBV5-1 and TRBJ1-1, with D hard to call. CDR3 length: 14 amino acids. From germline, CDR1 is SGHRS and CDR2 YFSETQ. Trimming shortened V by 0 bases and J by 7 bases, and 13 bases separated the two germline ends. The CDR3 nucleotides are TGCGCCAGCAGCTTGGCCAGTAGGAAAAATGAAGCTTTCTTT. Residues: CASSLASRKNEAFF.

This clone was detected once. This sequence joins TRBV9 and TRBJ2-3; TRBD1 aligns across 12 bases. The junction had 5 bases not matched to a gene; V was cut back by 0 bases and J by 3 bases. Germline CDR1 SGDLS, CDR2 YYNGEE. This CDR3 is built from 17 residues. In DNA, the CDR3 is TGTGCCAGCAGCGTAGATGGGACAGGGGGCGTAACAGATACGCAGTATTTT. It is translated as CASSVDGTGGVTDTQYF.

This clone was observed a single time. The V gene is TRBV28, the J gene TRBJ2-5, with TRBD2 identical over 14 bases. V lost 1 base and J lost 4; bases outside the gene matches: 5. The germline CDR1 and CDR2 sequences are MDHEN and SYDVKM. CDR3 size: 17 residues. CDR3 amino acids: CASSLYMGTSGRETQYF. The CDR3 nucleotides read TGTGCCAGCAGTTTATATATGGGGACTAGCGGGAGAGAGACCCAGTACTTC.